These 25 T cell receptor beta chains were sequenced from one sample in a study of T cell repertoires in cytomegalovirus infection. One entry per CDR3 protein, called by TCRdb with MiXCR from the reads. This sample has under 600,000 distinct CDR3 sequences, with approximately 15% found just once. Material for sequencing was CD8+ T cells from PBMCs. The receptors were sampled from a human donor in good health (CMV status not recorded). Some clones in this sample may be carry-over from other donors' samples.

This clonotype was seen at least ten times. The genes are TRBV5-4 and TRBJ2-6; TRBD1 is a possible D gene (5 bases). The V gene's germline CDR1 is SGHNT and CDR2 YYREEE (reference sequence). The V and J ends lost 4 bases and 2 bases respectively, with 13 bases between them. The CDR3 covers 16 residues. Here the CDR3 reads CASSNPGNPGANVLTF. The CDR3, as DNA: TGTGCCAGCAGCAACCCAGGGAATCCTGGGGCCAACGTCCTGACTTTC.

The chain employs TRBV7-6 and TRBJ2-5, with 13 positions matching TRBD2. The CDR3 spans 16 residues. J gave up 2 bases and V 5 bases, and 5 bases lay outside the gene matches. Germline loops: CDR1 SGHVS, CDR2 FNYEAQ. The CDR3: CASSPGLAGWQETQYF. CDR3 DNA sequence: TGTGCCAGCAGCCCGGGACTAGCGGGGTGGCAAGAGACCCAGTACTTC. The whole variable domain, filled in from reference TRBV7-6 and TRBJ2-5, reads GAGVSQSPRYKVTKRGQDVALRCDPISGHVSLYWYRQALGQGPEFLTYFNYEAQQDKSGLPNDRFSAERPEGSISTLTIQRTEQRDSAMYRCASSPGLAGWQETQYFGPGTRLLVL.

This clonotype appeared a few times. The chain has TRBV6-6 and TRBJ2-1, with D perhaps assigned TRBD1 or TRBD2 (5 bases each). The CDR3 consists of 15 residues. V was shortened by 5 bases and J by 4 bases, with 15 bases between the two germline ends. Looked up from germline, CDR1 is MNHNY and CDR2 is SVGAGI (reference sequence). CDR3 loop: CASSIGTGFYNEQFF. Here the CDR3 DNA reads TGTGCCAGCAGTATCGGGACGGGATTTTACAATGAGCAGTTCTTC.

The chain has TRBV4-1 and TRBJ2-1, with 8 bases fitting TRBD2. Germline V lookup: CDR1 MGHRA, CDR2 YSYEKL. The CDR3 covers 15 residues. The J segment lost 9 bases and the V segment lost 4 bases, leaving 11 bases of the junction unmatched. The CDR3 loop is CASSPRTGGPGEQFF. CDR3 coding DNA: TGCGCCAGCAGCCCTCGAACGGGGGGGCCTGGTGAGCAGTTCTTC.

This clonotype occurred many times. This chain links TRBV15 with TRBJ2-3, with 10 positions matching TRBD2. The junction had 2 bases not matched to a gene; V was cut back by 1 base and J by 4 bases. The CDR3 consists of 15 residues. CDR1 is LNHNV and CDR2 is YYDKDF in the germline V gene (reference sequence). This CDR3 reads CATSRGAGGPDTQYF. The CDR3 DNA reads as TGTGCCACCAGCAGAGGAGCGGGGGGGCCAGATACGCAGTATTTT.

This clonotype was counted a few times. The gene calls are TRBV24-1 and TRBJ2-2, with a tentative D call TRBD1 (5 bases). The V end was cut by 0 bases, the J end by 0 bases, with 7 bases between. Per germline, CDR1 KGHDR and CDR2 SFDVKD. CDR3 length: 16 residues. CDR3 sequence reads: CATSDLETANTGELFF. The CDR3 region has the DNA TGTGCCACCAGTGATTTGGAGACAGCGAACACCGGGGAGCTGTTTTTT.

V and J are TRBV3-1 and TRBJ2-7; TRBD2 aligns across 8 bases. The CDR3 contains 15 residues. The germline V gene has CDR1 LGHDT and CDR2 YNNKEL (reference sequence). V lost 1 base and J lost 4; bases outside the gene matches: 6. CDR3 sequence reads: CASSQAPLAVYEQYF. In DNA form, the CDR3 reads TGTGCCAGCAGCCAAGCACCACTAGCGGTATACGAGCAGTACTTC.

The chain carries TRBV13 and TRBJ2-3; D is tentatively TRBD1 or TRBD2 (6 bases each). From germline, CDR1 is PRHDT and CDR2 FYEKMQ (reference sequence). This CDR3 contains 16 residues. The germline V and J ends were trimmed by 1 base and 1 base, with 12 bases remaining between them. CDR3 sequence: CASSLVGGGGTDTQYF. In nucleotides, the CDR3 is TGTGCCAGCAGCTTAGTAGGAGGGGGTGGCACAGATACGCAGTATTTT.

Concerning this clonotype itself: Just one base apart from a much larger clone, this may be a read error. The chain joins TRBV7-6 to TRBJ1-1, with D tentatively TRBD1 (6 bases). The CDR3 contains 13 residues. Trimming took off 2 bases at V and 10 bases at J, with 14 bases between the two ends. Germline-derived CDR1 and CDR2 are SGHVS and FNYEAQ. The DNA of the CDR3 is TGTGCCAGCAGCTTAAGCAGGGGTGAAAGAGCTTTCTTT. This translates into CASSLSRGERAFF.

At least ten counts were recorded for this clonotype. The J gene is TRBJ2-2, the V gene TRBV27; TRBD1 agrees at 7 bases. The CDR3 has 15 amino acids. CDR1 and CDR2 (germline): MNHEY, SMNVEV (reference sequence). Germline trimming cut 5 bases from V and 4 bases from J; bases unmatched to any gene: 7. CDR3 nucleotide sequence: TGTGCCAGCAGTGTTGACAGGGTTGGCACCGGGGAGCTGTTTTTT. It translates to CASSVDRVGTGELFF.

The chain couples TRBV15 to TRBJ2-5; possible D gene TRBD2, 5 bases. In germline, CDR1 is LNHNV, CDR2 YYDKDF (reference sequence). CDR3 length: 13 amino acids. The V end was cut by 5 bases, the J end by 1 base, with 8 bases between. Here the CDR3 reads CATSAGSQETQYF. DNA for the CDR3: TGTGCCACCAGCGCGGGCAGCCAAGAGACCCAGTACTTC.

This clonotype came up many times. This chain uses TRBV7-6 with TRBJ1-3; D call uncertain. Looked up from germline, CDR1 is SGHVS and CDR2 is FNYEAQ. V lost 1 base to trimming and J lost 0 bases, with 13 bases between them. The length of the CDR3 is 17 residues. The CDR3 nucleotides are TGTGCCAGCAGCTTAGGGTTTGGGCAGAACTCTGGAAACACCATATATTTT. Translated, it gives CASSLGFGQNSGNTIYF.

This clonotype appeared a few times. The gene calls are TRBV27 and TRBJ1-1; the match to TRBD1 covers 8 bases. The V segment lost 5 bases and the J segment 0 bases; nucleotides outside the gene matches: 5. CDR1 and CDR2 from the germline V gene are MNHEY and SMNVEV (reference sequence). The CDR3 sequence is 15 residues long. The CDR3 is CASSHGQGLNTEAFF. The CDR3 nucleotides are TGTGCCAGCAGTCACGGACAGGGTTTGAACACTGAAGCTTTCTTT.

This clonotype was seen many times. The chain has TRBV6-2 or TRBV6-3 and TRBJ2-7; unclear D gene. The ends were cut back, 0 bases at V and 6 bases at J, with 3 bases in the middle. The CDR3 is 11 amino acids. The germline V gene has CDR1 MNHEY and CDR2 SVGEGT. CDR3 sequence: CASSYSAEQYF. The CDR3 DNA follows: TGTGCCAGCAGTTACTCTGCCGAGCAGTACTTC.

The rearrangement uses TRBV9 and TRBJ2-3; 8 bases fit TRBD1. Germline-derived CDR1 and CDR2 are SGDLS and YYNGEE. The CDR3 consists of 15 residues. Trimming removed 5 bases from V and 2 bases from J; junction bases left unmatched: 7. CDR3 sequence: CASRKTGGLTDTQYF. The CDR3 DNA reads as TGTGCCAGCAGAAAAACAGGGGGACTCACAGATACGCAGTATTTT.

This clonotype has a count of ten or more. This chain joins TRBV27 and TRBJ1-2; TRBD1 aligns across 7 bases. The CDR3 is made up of 14 amino acids. Germline trimming cut 6 bases from V and 7 bases from J; bases unmatched to any gene: 11. CDR1 and CDR2 (germline): MNHEY, SMNVEV (reference sequence). Here the CDR3 reads CASSPGQGVGGYTF. In DNA, the CDR3 is TGTGCCAGCAGCCCAGGGCAGGGGGTCGGTGGCTACACCTTC.

This clonotype was found a few times. The chain combines TRBV2 with TRBJ2-1; weak D call: TRBD2 (6 bases). Germline values: CDR1 SNHLY, CDR2 FYNNEI. The V and J ends lost 6 bases and 5 bases respectively, with 11 bases between them. The CDR3 covers 13 residues. The CDR3 here is CASRPGADNEQFF. DNA of the CDR3: TGTGCCAGCAGGCCGGGAGCGGACAATGAGCAGTTCTTC.

This clonotype was observed many times. V and J are TRBV7-9 and TRBJ1-6; a possible D gene is TRBD1 (5 bases). CDR3 length: 15 amino acids. Trimming pared 4 bases from V and 10 bases from J, leaving 17 bases between. Germline values: CDR1 SEHNR, CDR2 FQNEAQ (reference sequence). CDR3 sequence: CASSSAKGLKSPLHF. In nucleotides, the CDR3 is TGTGCCAGCAGCTCCGCCAAGGGGTTGAAATCACCCCTCCACTTT.

This rearrangement joins TRBV11-2 to TRBJ2-2; TRBD1 matches at 7 bases. V was clipped by 1 base and J by 4 bases; unmatched bases: 3. Germline lookup yields CDR1 SGHAT and CDR2 FQNNGV. This CDR3 comprises 15 residues. CDR3 nucleotides: TGTGCCAGCAGCTTAGGAGACAGGGCCACCGGGGAGCTGTTTTTT. Its translation: CASSLGDRATGELFF.

The genes are TRBV18 and TRBJ1-1, with 7 bases fitting TRBD1. The V gene's germline CDR1 is KGHSH and CDR2 LQKENI. The CDR3 length is 12 residues. Trimming at V came to 3 bases and at J to 12 bases, leaving 7 bases not matched to a gene. Here the CDR3 DNA reads TGTGCCAGCTCACCTCCGACAGGGAAAACTTTCTTT. The encoded protein is CASSPPTGKTFF.

A note on this clonotype: Possible read error: a much larger clone is one base away. This chain connects TRBV7-9 to TRBJ1-2, with 8 bases fitting TRBD1. In germline, CDR1 is SEHNR, CDR2 FQNEAQ (reference sequence). The CDR3 is made up of 16 amino acids. The CDR3 coding sequence is TGTGCCAGCAGCCCCAAGTCCAGGGGGCGCATCTATGTCTACACCTTC. It is translated as CASSPKSRGRIYVYTF.

This clonotype was recorded at least ten times. V is TRBV27 and J is TRBJ2-7; 12 bases line up with TRBD1. CDR3 length equals 14 residues. J gave up 6 bases and V 6 bases, and 6 bases lay outside the gene matches. Germline assignment: CDR1 MNHEY and CDR2 SMNVEV (reference sequence). CDR3 bases: TGTGCCAGCAGCCCACGGGACAGGGGGCGCGAGCAGTACTTC. As protein: CASSPRDRGREQYF.

This chain connects TRBV7-9 to TRBJ2-3; D is uncertain. Trimming stripped 2 bases from V and 0 bases from J, with 12 bases between. CDR3 length equals 16 residues. CDR1 is SEHNR, CDR2 FQNEAQ, per germline (reference sequence). CDR3 sequence: CASSLSPMRSTDTQYF. In nucleotides, the CDR3 is TGTGCCAGCAGCTTAAGCCCCATGAGGAGCACAGATACGCAGTATTTT. The variable domain in full, with the rest retrieved from reference TRBV7-9 and TRBJ2-3, is DTGVSQNPRHKITKRGQNVTFRCDPISEHNRLYWYRQTLGQGPEFLTYFQNEAQLEKSRLLSDRFSAERPKGSFSTLEIQRTEQGDSAMYLCASSLSPMRSTDTQYFGPGTRLTVL.

The sample holds many counts of this clonotype. The chain links TRBV12-5 to TRBJ1-5; unclear D gene. CDR1 and CDR2 from the germline V gene are LGHNT and FRNRAP. V was pared by 5 bases and J by 0 bases, with 5 bases between. This CDR3 comprises 13 residues. The CDR3 coding sequence is TGTGCTAGTGGTCCTCATAGCAATCAGCCCCAGCATTTT. Translated, it gives CASGPHSNQPQHF.

In its sample, this clonotype was seen many times. The chain uses TRBV7-8 and TRBJ2-3; no definite D call. Germline V gene data show CDR1 as SGHVS and CDR2 as FQNEAQ. The CDR3 consists of 16 residues. V lost 4 bases and J 4 bases, leaving 18 bases between the germline ends. CDR3 sequence (DNA): TGTGCCAGCAGCTCCCGGTGGAGAGATTCCCCAGATACGCAGTATTTT. It translates to CASSSRWRDSPDTQYF.